The following is a T cell receptor (beta chain) sequence with its context. While infection was still active, Seattle patients were enrolled and then followed longitudinally. Study processing details: Estimates of nucleated cell counts were drawn from the amplification of reference gene primers. TCRdb keeps only in-frame clones here, not all; method: immunoSEQ multiplex PCR. Clonal size and the V and J genes are those of that table, whereas D and trimming came from the DNA. This table holds 300,000 or so clones, around 90% found once. These data belong to a study of blood T cell repertoires in COVID-19. Study information: The United States, Italy and Spain were the sources of the acute and convalescent COVID-19 samples. T cells, B-cell-depleted T cells, or PBMCs provided the cDNA or gDNA that served as material.

Between the trimmed V and J ends, which lost 5 bases and 9 bases, there was a span of 16 bases. The germline V gene has CDR1 SGHTA and CDR2 FQGNSA. The CDR3 has 13 amino acids. The sample taken for sequencing was peripheral blood. The V call is TRBV7-2, the J call TRBJ1-1; a possible D gene is TRBD1 (6 bases). The sequence was collected from a woman in her thirties with COVID-19, enrolled during active disease. The CDR3 DNA reads as TGTGCCAGCAGCCGTACAGGGTTAGCGCAAGCTTTCTTT. It is translated as CASSRTGLAQAFF.